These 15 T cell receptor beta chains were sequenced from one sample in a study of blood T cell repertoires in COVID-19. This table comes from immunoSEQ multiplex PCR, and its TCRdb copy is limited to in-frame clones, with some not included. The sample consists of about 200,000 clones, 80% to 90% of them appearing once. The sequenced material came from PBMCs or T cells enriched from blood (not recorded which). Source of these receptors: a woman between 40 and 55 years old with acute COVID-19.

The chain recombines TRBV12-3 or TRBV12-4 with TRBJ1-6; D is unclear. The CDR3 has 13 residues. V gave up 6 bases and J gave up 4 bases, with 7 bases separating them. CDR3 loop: CASSAQYNSPLHF. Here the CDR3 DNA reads TGTGCCAGCAGCGCACAGTATAATTCACCCCTCCACTTT.

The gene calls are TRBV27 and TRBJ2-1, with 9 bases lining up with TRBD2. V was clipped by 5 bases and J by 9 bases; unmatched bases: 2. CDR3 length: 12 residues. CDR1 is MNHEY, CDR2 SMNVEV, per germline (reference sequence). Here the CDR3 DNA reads TGTGCCAGCAGTAGGGGACTAGCTGAGCAGTTCTTC. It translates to CASSRGLAEQFF.

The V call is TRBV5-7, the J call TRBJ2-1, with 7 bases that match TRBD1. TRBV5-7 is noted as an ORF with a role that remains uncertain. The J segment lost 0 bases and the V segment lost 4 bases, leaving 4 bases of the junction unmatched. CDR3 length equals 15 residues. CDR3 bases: TGTGCCAGCAGCCGACAGGGTCGCTCCTACAATGAGCAGTTCTTC. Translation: CASSRQGRSYNEQFF.

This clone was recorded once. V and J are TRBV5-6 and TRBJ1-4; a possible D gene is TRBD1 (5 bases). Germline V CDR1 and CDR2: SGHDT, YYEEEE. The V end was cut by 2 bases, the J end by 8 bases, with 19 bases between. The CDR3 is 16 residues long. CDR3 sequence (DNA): TGTGCCAGCAGCTTTAGGACATCTCGAATTGGAGAAAAACTGTTTTTT. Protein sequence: CASSFRTSRIGEKLFF.

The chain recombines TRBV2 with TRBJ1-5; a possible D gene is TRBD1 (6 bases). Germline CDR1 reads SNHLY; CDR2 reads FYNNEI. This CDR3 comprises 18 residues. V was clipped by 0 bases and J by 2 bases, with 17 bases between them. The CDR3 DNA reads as TGTGCCAGCAGTGAAGCCGCTACAGGGACGAGAGGCAATCAGCCCCAGCATTTT. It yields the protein CASSEAATGTRGNQPQHF.

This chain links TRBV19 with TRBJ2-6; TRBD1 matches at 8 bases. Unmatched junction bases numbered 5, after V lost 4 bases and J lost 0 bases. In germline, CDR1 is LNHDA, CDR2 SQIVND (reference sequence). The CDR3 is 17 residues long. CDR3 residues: CASSSRTGGSGANVLTF. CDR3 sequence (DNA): TGTGCCAGTAGTAGCCGCACAGGGGGCTCTGGGGCCAACGTCCTGACTTTC.

Here the CDR3 reads CASSGVQAVDEQFF. For the CDR3, the DNA is TGCGCCAGCAGTGGCGTTCAAGCGGTGGATGAGCAGTTCTTC. This sequence joins TRBV10-1 and TRBJ2-1, with D tentatively TRBD2 (5 bases). The V gene lost 4 bases and the J gene lost 8 bases, with 15 bases spanning the gap. The length of the CDR3 is 14 residues. Germline values: CDR1 WNHNN, CDR2 SYGVQD (reference sequence).

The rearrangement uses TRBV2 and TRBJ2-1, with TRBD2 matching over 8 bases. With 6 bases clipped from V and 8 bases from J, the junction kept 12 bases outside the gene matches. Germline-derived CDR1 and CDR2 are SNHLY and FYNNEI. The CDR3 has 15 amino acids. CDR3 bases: TGTGCCAGCAGCACCGGGACGGGGGGGGTGCATGAGCAGTTCTTC. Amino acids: CASSTGTGGVHEQFF.

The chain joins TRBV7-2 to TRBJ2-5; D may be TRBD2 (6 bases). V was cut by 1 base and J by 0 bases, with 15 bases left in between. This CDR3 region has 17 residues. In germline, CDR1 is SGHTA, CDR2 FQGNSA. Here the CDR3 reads CASSLVGLAMYQETQYF. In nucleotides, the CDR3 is TGTGCCAGCAGCTTAGTTGGTCTAGCGATGTACCAAGAGACCCAGTACTTC.

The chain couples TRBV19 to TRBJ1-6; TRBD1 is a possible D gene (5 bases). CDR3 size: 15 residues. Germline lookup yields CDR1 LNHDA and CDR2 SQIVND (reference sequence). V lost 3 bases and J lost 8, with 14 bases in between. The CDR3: CASSITGRDYSPLHF. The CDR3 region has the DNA TGTGCCAGTAGTATCACTGGCAGGGACTATTCACCCCTCCACTTT. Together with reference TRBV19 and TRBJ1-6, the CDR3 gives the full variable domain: DGGITQSPKYLFRKEGQNVTLSCEQNLNHDAMYWYRQDPGQGLRLIYYSQIVNDFQKGDIAEGYSVSREKKESFPLTVTSAQKNPTAFYLCASSITGRDYSPLHFGNGTRLTVT.

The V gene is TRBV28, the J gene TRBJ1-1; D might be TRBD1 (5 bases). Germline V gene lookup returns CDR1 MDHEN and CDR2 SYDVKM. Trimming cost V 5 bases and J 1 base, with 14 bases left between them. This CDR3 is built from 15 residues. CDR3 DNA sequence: TGTGCCAGCAGTCCTCGTCGGGGGTGGAACACTGAAGCTTTCTTT. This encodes CASSPRRGWNTEAFF.

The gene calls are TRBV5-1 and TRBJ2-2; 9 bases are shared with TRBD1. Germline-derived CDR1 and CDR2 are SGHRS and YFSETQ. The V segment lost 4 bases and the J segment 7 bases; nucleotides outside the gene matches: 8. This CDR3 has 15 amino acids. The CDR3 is CASSLSGQGGGELFF. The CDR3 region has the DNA TGCGCCAGCAGCCTTTCGGGACAGGGAGGCGGGGAGCTGTTTTTT. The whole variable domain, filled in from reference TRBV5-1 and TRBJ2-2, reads KAGVTQTPRYLIKTRGQQVTLSCSPISGHRSVSWYQQTPGQGLQFLFEYFSETQRNKGNFPGRFSGRQFSNSRSEMNVSTLELGDSALYLCASSLSGQGGGELFFGEGSRLTVL.

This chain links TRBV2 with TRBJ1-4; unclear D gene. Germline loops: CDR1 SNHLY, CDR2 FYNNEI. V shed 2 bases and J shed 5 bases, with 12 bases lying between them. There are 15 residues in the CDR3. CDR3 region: CASSELPSLNEKLFF. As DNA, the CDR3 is TGTGCCAGCAGTGAATTGCCCTCACTAAATGAAAAACTGTTTTTT.

The CDR3 nucleotides read TGTGCCAGTCGGAAAGCCGGACTAGCGGGAGGGCCCTCGGACACCGGGGAGCTGTTTTTT. It translates to CASRKAGLAGGPSDTGELFF. J is TRBJ2-2 and V is TRBV19, with TRBD2 matching over 15 bases. The CDR3 has 20 residues. V lost 8 bases and J lost 3; bases outside the gene matches: 16. Germline values: CDR1 LNHDA, CDR2 SQIVND (reference sequence). The variable domain in full, completed from reference TRBV19 and TRBJ2-2, reads DGGITQSPKYLFRKEGQNVTLSCEQNLNHDAMYWYRQDPGQGLRLIYYSQIVNDFQKGDIAEGYSVSREKKESFPLTVTSAQKNPTAFYLCASRKAGLAGGPSDTGELFFGEGSRLTVL.

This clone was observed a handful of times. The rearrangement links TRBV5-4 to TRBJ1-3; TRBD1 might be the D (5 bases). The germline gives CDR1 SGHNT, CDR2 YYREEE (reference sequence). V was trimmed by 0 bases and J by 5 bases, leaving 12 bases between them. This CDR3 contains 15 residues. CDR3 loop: CASSLGQGGRNTIYF. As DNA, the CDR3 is TGTGCCAGCAGCTTGGGGCAGGGAGGACGAAACACCATATATTTT.